The 19 T cell receptor beta chains given below trace back to one sample, sequenced in a study of blood T cell repertoires in COVID-19. Profiling relied on immunoSEQ multiplex PCR, and the TCRdb table lists in-frame clones only, not all of them. Of approximately 250,000 clones listed, over 75% were seen once; the top ten hold approximately 9%. The sample taken for sequencing was PBMCs or T cells enriched from blood (not recorded which). The receptors stem from a woman aged 50 to 60 with acute COVID-19.

The genes are TRBV27 and TRBJ1-5; 7 bases fit TRBD1. Germline CDR1 is MNHEY and CDR2 is SMNVEV (reference sequence). The CDR3 consists of 17 residues. The trim removed 4 bases at V and 6 bases at J, leaving 15 bases unmatched. CDR3 DNA sequence: TGTGCCAGCAGTTCCGCAGGGGGAAGGTCGTCAGGTCAGCCCCAGCATTTT. Amino acids: CASSSAGGRSSGQPQHF.

The chain couples TRBV9 to TRBJ1-4; no clear D. V was pared by 0 bases and J by 6 bases, with 9 bases between. The CDR3 totals 14 residues. Germline V CDR1 and CDR2: SGDLS, YYNGEE. The CDR3 coding sequence is TGTGCCAGCAGCGTAGCCCCCCAGGATGAAAAACTGTTTTTT. This translates into CASSVAPQDEKLFF. Full variable domain (rest looked up from reference TRBV9 and TRBJ1-4): DSGVTQTPKHLITATGQRVTLRCSPRSGDLSVYWYQQSLDQGLQFLIQYYNGEERAKGNILERFSAQQFPDLHSELNLSSLELGDSALYFCASSVAPQDEKLFFGSGTQLSVL.

The rearrangement uses TRBV27 and TRBJ1-1; 7 nucleotides agree with TRBD1. The germline V gene has CDR1 MNHEY and CDR2 SMNVEV (reference sequence). The CDR3 length is 17 residues. V lost 0 bases to trimming and J lost 0 bases; unmatched junction nucleotides: 7. This chain's CDR3 is CASSLSRQGRMNTEAFF. The CDR3 DNA reads TGTGCCAGCAGTTTATCGAGACAGGGCCGCATGAACACTGAAGCTTTCTTT.

This clone has just one count. The CDR3 loop is CASSLVGQGNGEQYF. CDR3 nucleotide sequence: TGTGCCAGCAGCTTAGTTGGACAGGGTAACGGCGAGCAGTACTTC. V and J are TRBV7-2 and TRBJ2-7; 8 bases line up with TRBD1. J lost 6 bases, V lost 1 base, and 8 bases had no gene match. The germline CDR1 and CDR2 sequences are SGHTA and FQGNSA. CDR3 size: 15 residues.

V is TRBV27 and J is TRBJ2-5, with D uncertain. The CDR3 runs 14 residues. V lost 5 bases to trimming and J lost 1 base, with 11 bases between them. Germline-derived CDR1 and CDR2 are MNHEY and SMNVEV (reference sequence). The CDR3: CASSLLRSQETQYF. The CDR3 DNA follows: TGTGCCAGCAGTCTTCTGCGGAGCCAAGAGACCCAGTACTTC.

The CDR3: CASSYGTVKQETQYF. In nucleotides, the CDR3 is TGCGCCAGCAGCTACGGGACAGTCAAACAAGAGACCCAGTACTTC. This chain connects TRBV5-1 to TRBJ2-5; 7 bases agree with TRBD1. Germline V gene lookup returns CDR1 SGHRS and CDR2 YFSETQ. The CDR3 runs to 15 residues. V lost 3 bases, J lost 2 bases, and 7 bases stayed unmatched.

In regard to this clone: A much larger clone differs from this one at a single base, so this may be a read error. The chain has TRBV5-6 and TRBJ1-2; 7 bases match TRBD1. Germline-derived CDR1 and CDR2 are SGHDT and YYEEEE. The CDR3 extends over 13 amino acids. J was trimmed by 4 bases and V by 4 bases; bases with no gene match: 4. CDR3 sequence: CASSPGDSYGYTF. In DNA form, the CDR3 reads TGTGCCAGCAGCCCCGGGGACAGCTATGGCTACACCTTC.

The gene calls are TRBV19 and TRBJ1-1, with 10 bases matching TRBD1. Germline loops: CDR1 LNHDA, CDR2 SQIVND (reference sequence). V lost 8 bases, J lost 4 bases, and 4 bases stayed unmatched. The CDR3 is made up of 13 amino acids. The CDR3 DNA is TGTGCCAGTGGTAGGACAGGGGGCACTGAAGCTTTCTTT. Encoded protein: CASGRTGGTEAFF.

This clone was counted a few times. The J gene is TRBJ1-2, the V gene TRBV12-5, with TRBD1 matching 7 bases. Germline CDR1 reads LGHNT; CDR2 reads FRNRAP. The CDR3 totals 14 residues. Germline trimming cut 3 bases from V and 6 bases from J; bases unmatched to any gene: 7. CDR3 DNA sequence: TGTGCTAGTGGTTTACTAACAGGGGCGGATGGCTACACCTTC. It specifies CASGLLTGADGYTF.

The chain carries TRBV30 and TRBJ1-5; 7 bases align to TRBD1. The V and J ends lost 5 bases and 4 bases, in that order; junction bases with no gene match: 5. CDR3 length: 13 residues. CDR1 GTSNPN and CDR2 SVGIG come from the germline V gene (reference sequence). In DNA, the CDR3 is TGTGCCTGGGATCAACAGGGGAATCAGCCCCAGCATTTT. The encoded protein is CAWDQQGNQPQHF.

The genes are TRBV5-1 and TRBJ1-3; no definite D call. With 4 bases removed from V and 1 base from J, the gap between germline ends came to 18 bases. This CDR3 spans 17 amino acids. The germline V gene encodes CDR1 SGHRS and CDR2 YFSETQ. The CDR3 protein is CASSPKGGPQSGNTIYF. The DNA of the CDR3 is TGCGCCAGCAGCCCAAAAGGAGGACCACAGTCTGGAAACACCATATATTTT.

The chain employs TRBV11-2 and TRBJ1-4, with D maybe TRBD1 (6 bases). CDR1 is SGHAT, CDR2 FQNNGV, per germline. The CDR3 is 17 residues long. The V end lost 1 base, the J end lost 0 bases, and 12 bases lay between the germline ends. The CDR3 here is CASSLGRTVATNEKLFF. CDR3 DNA: TGTGCCAGCAGCTTAGGCAGGACAGTTGCAACTAATGAAAAACTGTTTTTT.

The chain recombines TRBV11-3 with TRBJ2-1, with a weak D call TRBD2 (5 bases). The V and J ends lost 5 bases and 3 bases respectively, with 11 bases between them. Per germline, CDR1 SGHNT and CDR2 YENEEA. The CDR3 runs 14 residues. The CDR3 here is CASSPLAGYNEQFF. In DNA form, the CDR3 reads TGTGCCAGCAGCCCCCTCGCGGGCTACAATGAGCAGTTCTTC.

The chain couples TRBV6-2 or TRBV6-3 to TRBJ2-1; a possible D gene is TRBD2 (5 bases). CDR3 length: 17 residues. V was trimmed by 0 bases and J by 6 bases, leaving 18 bases between them. The V gene's germline CDR1 is MNHEY and CDR2 SVGEGT. The CDR3: CASSYSLGLAEGNEQFF. DNA for the CDR3: TGTGCCAGCAGTTACTCTTTAGGATTGGCCGAGGGCAATGAGCAGTTCTTC.

This chain uses TRBV5-1 with TRBJ2-7; no clear D gene. The germline V and J ends were trimmed by 2 bases and 12 bases, with 24 bases remaining between them. The CDR3 covers 15 residues. Germline loops: CDR1 SGHRS, CDR2 YFSETQ. CDR3 loop: CASSFENEFDGGLYF. CDR3 nucleotides: TGCGCCAGCAGCTTCGAAAACGAATTCGACGGCGGTCTGTACTTC.

On this clone itself: Other DNA sequences of this sample code for an identical CDR3. The rearrangement links TRBV6-2 or TRBV6-3 to TRBJ1-1; no reliable D call. Germline V gene sequence: CDR1 MNHEY, CDR2 SVGEGT. The ends were cut back, 2 bases at V and 5 bases at J, with 6 bases in the middle. The CDR3 covers 12 residues. Here the CDR3 DNA reads TGTGCCAGCAGTTACGGCGGAACTGAAGCTTTCTTT. This translates into CASSYGGTEAFF.

V usage is TRBV6-5 and J usage is TRBJ2-7; a possible D gene is TRBD2 (5 bases). Germline CDR1 and CDR2: MNHEY and SVGAGI. V dropped 5 bases and J dropped 3 bases, with 14 bases sitting between them. The length of the CDR3 is 14 residues. The CDR3 spells CASSPRAGDYEQYF. Here the CDR3 DNA reads TGTGCCAGCAGTCCTCGGGCCGGGGACTACGAGCAGTACTTC.

Concerning this clone: The sample contains more than one DNA sequence encoding this CDR3. The chain has TRBV5-1 and TRBJ1-1; 7 bases are a match to TRBD1. Germline-derived CDR1 and CDR2 are SGHRS and YFSETQ. This CDR3 has 14 amino acids. The J segment lost 1 base and the V segment lost 4 bases, leaving 4 bases of the junction unmatched. The CDR3 DNA reads TGCGCCAGCAGCCCCGGGACAGCGAACACTGAAGCTTTCTTT. Protein: CASSPGTANTEAFF.

The chain employs TRBV2 and TRBJ1-5; 7 bases agree with TRBD1. CDR1 and CDR2 from the germline V gene are SNHLY and FYNNEI. The CDR3 extends over 16 amino acids. The ends lost 6 bases at V and 2 bases at J; junction bases unmatched: 10. The CDR3, as DNA: TGTGCCAGCAGCCCGGGACAGAGTGAAGGCAATCAGCCCCAGCATTTT. This codes for CASSPGQSEGNQPQHF.